This T cell receptor (beta chain) was profiled in a study of T cell repertoires in cytomegalovirus infection. Study as a whole: TCR beta signatures that were public indicated CMV infection and matching HLA type.

MiXCR was run by TCRdb on the reads, yielding one entry per CDR3 protein. The sample lists 100,000 to 150,000 distinct CDR3 sequences, more than 20% seen once, with approximately 35% in the top ten. This clonotype came up once. Its target is not known. CDR1 and CDR2 (germline): LNHDA, SQIVND (reference sequence). V was trimmed by 6 bases and J by 4 bases, leaving 15 bases between them. The CDR3 has 14 residues. Study results and limitations: Individuals carrying CMV plus the relevant HLA were identified by cumulative frequency of public TCR beta families.

Sequenced input: PBMCs, sequenced either directly or after in vitro stimulation (not recorded which). The chain combines TRBV19 with TRBJ1-2; D is perhaps TRBD1 (5 bases). The receptor was isolated from a human donor in good health (CMV status not recorded). Some clones in this sample may be carry-over from other donors' samples. The chain's CDR3 is CASSPVSGSYGYTF. The CDR3 region has the DNA TGTGCCAGTAGCCCGGTGTCAGGGAGCTATGGCTACACCTTC.